This T cell receptor beta chain stems from a study of shared T cell receptors in the human thymus. The junction had 4 bases not matched to a gene; V was cut back by 2 bases and J by 1 base. The CDR3 is made up of 16 amino acids. The germline CDR1 and CDR2 sequences are LNHNV and YYDKDF (reference sequence). Profiled with immunoSEQ multiplex PCR; TCRdb holds only in-frame clones, not every one. Of approximately 730,000 clones listed, approximately 83% are singletons. The sample also formed part of further work on human thymus T cells. Turning to that study: Congenital heart defects were the reason for the corrective surgery that the donors, healthy Finnish infants, were having. Thymus pieces cut out during corrective heart surgery were the tissue that was used. In thymic and blood repertoires alike, V and J usage looked biased. Unrelated individuals reportedly shared highly overlapping thymic TCR repertoires.

The sequenced material came from thymocytes. The sequence was obtained from a girl younger than two with a congenital heart defect. The chain employs TRBV15 and TRBJ1-1, with 10 bases aligning to TRBD1. As DNA, the CDR3 is TGTGCCACCAGCAGAAAGACAGGGGGCGGGAACACTGAAGCTTTCTTT. Protein sequence: CATSRKTGGGNTEAFF.